The entry below describes one T cell receptor beta chain. The antigen is undetermined. The data derive from a study of Ad26.COV2.S vaccination and SARS-CoV-2 variants. Study conclusions and caveats: From the TCR breadth and depth analyses, total T cell responses may have been underestimated.

Sequencing used immunoSEQ multiplex PCR; TCRdb keeps in-frame clones, though not all of them. Of around 350,000 clones listed, about 90% are singletons. Trimming left V 0 bases short and J 8 bases short, with 11 bases between. The CDR3 totals 14 residues. CDR1 is SGDLS, CDR2 YYNGEE, per germline. The genes are TRBV9 and TRBJ2-2; D ambiguous. This specimen was peripheral blood, taken after recovery from COVID-19. The clonotype was recovered from a human donor who had recovered from COVID-19. CDR3 amino acids: CASSVGSSLGELFF. The CDR3 bases are TGTGCCAGCAGCGTAGGAAGTTCTTTAGGGGAGCTGTTTTTT.